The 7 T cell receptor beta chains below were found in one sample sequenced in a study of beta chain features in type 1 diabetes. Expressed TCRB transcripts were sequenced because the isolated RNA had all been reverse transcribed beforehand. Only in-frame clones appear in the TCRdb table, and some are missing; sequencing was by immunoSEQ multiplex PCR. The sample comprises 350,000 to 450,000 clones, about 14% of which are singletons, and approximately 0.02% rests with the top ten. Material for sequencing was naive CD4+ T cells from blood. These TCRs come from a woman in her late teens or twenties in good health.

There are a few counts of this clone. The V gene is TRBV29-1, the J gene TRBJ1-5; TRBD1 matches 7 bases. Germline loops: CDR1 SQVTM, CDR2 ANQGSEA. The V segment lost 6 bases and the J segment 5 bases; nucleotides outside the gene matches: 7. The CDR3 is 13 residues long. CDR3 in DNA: TGCAGCGTCGCTGGGACAGTTGATCAGCCCCAGCATTTT. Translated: CSVAGTVDQPQHF.

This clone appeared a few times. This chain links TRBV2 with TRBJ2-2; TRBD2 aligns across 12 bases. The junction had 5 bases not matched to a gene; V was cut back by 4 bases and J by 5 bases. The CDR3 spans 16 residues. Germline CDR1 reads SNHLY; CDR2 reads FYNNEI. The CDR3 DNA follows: TGTGCCAGCAGTGCTCCTAGCGGGAGGGGGACCGGGGAGCTGTTTTTT. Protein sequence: CASSAPSGRGTGELFF.

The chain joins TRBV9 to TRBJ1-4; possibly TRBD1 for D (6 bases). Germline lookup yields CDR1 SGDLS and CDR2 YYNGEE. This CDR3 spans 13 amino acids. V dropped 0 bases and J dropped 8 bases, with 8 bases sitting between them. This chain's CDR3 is CASSVGTAEKLFF. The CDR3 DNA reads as TGTGCCAGCAGCGTAGGGACAGCCGAAAAACTGTTTTTT.

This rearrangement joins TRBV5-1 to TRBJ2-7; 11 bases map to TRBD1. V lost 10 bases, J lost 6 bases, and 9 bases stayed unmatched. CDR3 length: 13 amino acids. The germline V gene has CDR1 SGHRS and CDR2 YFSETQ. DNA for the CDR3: TGCGCCTTTCGGACAGGGGGCTTAAGCGAGCAGTACTTC. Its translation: CAFRTGGLSEQYF.

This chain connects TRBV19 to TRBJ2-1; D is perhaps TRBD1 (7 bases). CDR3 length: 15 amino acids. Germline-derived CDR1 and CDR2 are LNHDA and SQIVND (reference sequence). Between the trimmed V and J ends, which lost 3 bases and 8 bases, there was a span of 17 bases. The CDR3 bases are TGTGCCAGTAGTATCGGAGGGGGCGGGTTGTATGAGCAGTTCTTC. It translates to CASSIGGGGLYEQFF.

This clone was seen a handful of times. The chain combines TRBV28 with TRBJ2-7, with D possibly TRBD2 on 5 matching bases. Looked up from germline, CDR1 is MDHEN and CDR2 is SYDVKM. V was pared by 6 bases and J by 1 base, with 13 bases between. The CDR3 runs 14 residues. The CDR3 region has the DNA TGTGCCAGCAGGTCGGGGTCACCATCCTACGAGCAGTACTTC. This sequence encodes CASRSGSPSYEQYF.

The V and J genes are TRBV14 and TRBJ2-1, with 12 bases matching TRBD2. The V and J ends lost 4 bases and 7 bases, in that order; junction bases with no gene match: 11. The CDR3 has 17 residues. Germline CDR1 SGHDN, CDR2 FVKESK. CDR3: CASSPRLLAGGRNEQFF. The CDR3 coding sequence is TGTGCCAGCAGCCCGAGGTTACTAGCGGGAGGCCGGAATGAGCAGTTCTTC.